This record concerns one T cell receptor (beta chain) sequence. The clone's antigen remains unknown. Qualities for individual bases were not recorded, and no much larger clone is one base off. Amplification of TCR beta CDR3 regions was carried out from RNA transcripts. The TCR CDR3 was subjected to a first round of RT-PCR using the HTBI primer set and the Qiagen OneStep RT-PCR kit. A second multiplex PCR round built the libraries, followed by size selection and purification. Paired-end sequencing of the libraries was performed with 100 bp reads on an Illumina HiSeq2000. Turning to the authors' computational methods: SOAPnuke was used to process the raw data, throwing out any read that contained adapters or uncalled bases, had a mean Phred below 15, or lacked an exact constant-primer or identifier match. High-quality paired reads were merged using COPE v1.2.5, and each unique nucleotide sequence was defined as a clonotype. MiTCR v1.1 was used to align the clonotypes against IMGT TRBV, TRBD and TRBJ reference segments. Only V-J combinations with frequency above 0.0001, covering about 99% of repertoires, were analysed. The TCS score was defined as the ratio of F50 (clonal expansion) to E x V (chaos), calculated using BLOSUM62-based TCRdist between CDR3 peptides within each V-J. Welch's t-statistics and random forest reduced several hundred V-J features to 10 to 15, which were used in a naive Bayes classifier (R e1071). The public reads were reprocessed in TCRdb via fastp at Q25 and MiXCR, keeping in-frame beta chains. When rows share a CDR3 protein, they turn into one entry using the most common DNA and genes. These V and J calls are TCRdb output, not the study's own analysis. The sample table lists 600,000 to 750,000 distinct CDR3 sequences, approximately 15% of them with a count of one. The ten largest clones take up 15% to 19% of the sample.

This entry comes from a study of T cells in Graves' hyperthyroidism and ophthalmopathy (dated by TCRdb to between 2018 and 2021). Study-level background: Peripheral blood samples were taken at initial diagnosis, before any treatment was given. TCR V-J signatures able to tell the groups apart were searched for in a discovery cohort of about a hundred patients, of whom 43 had Graves' ophthalmopathy and roughly 59 had stable Graves' hyperthyroidism. Prospective prediction of ophthalmopathy was tested in an independent validation cohort of 18 hyperthyroidism patients and 17 patients who later progressed to ophthalmopathy. The 100 discovery patients were divided at random into training and test sets in a 7:3 ratio. The study also compared thyroid tissue and blood T-cell repertoires from about six Graves' hyperthyroidism patients. After sampling, hyperthyroidism patients received methimazole starting at 30 mg daily, and ophthalmopathy patients received high-dose intravenous methylprednisolone. The paper reports TCR Vbeta CDR3 sequencing of more than 120 peripheral blood samples: around 41 ophthalmopathy, fewer than 85 hyperthyroidism and around 17 progressor patients.

The paper as a whole reports these results and caveats: A model built on a 13 V-J signature distinguished ophthalmopathy from stable hyperthyroidism, reaching 87.88% sensitivity and around 82% specificity in cross-validation and 80%/75% in testing. Sample size was not statistically predetermined, and investigators were not blinded to group allocation. Most expanded thyroid clonotypes (frequency above 0.001) were also detected in blood, a finding suggesting that blood repertoires may reflect thyroid immune responses. In validation, progression to ophthalmopathy was predicted by the model with around 71% sensitivity and around 76% specificity, a median of roughly 6 months before onset.

CDR1 and CDR2 (SGHVS, FQNEAQ) derive from the germline V gene. The CDR3 sequence holds 14 residues, the cysteine and phenylalanine included. The read is trimmed to its CDR3 DNA, 42 bases read in frame from base 1. The V end gives up 4 bases and the J end 2 bases, leaving 3 bases in the junction not matched to a gene. A patient counted as having stable Graves' hyperthyroidism if no progression to ophthalmopathy occurred over 18 months of follow-up. Hyperthyroidism patients were newly diagnosed, had a disease duration of under 2 months, and were aged 18 to 65 years. The study excluded patients with uncontrolled infections, other autoimmune diseases, pregnancy or lactation. Clinical symptoms, serum thyroxine and TRAb, thyroid ultrasound, and orbital computed tomography formed the basis for the diagnoses. PBMCs were separated from roughly 9.6 ml of fresh peripheral blood using Ficoll-Paque density gradient centrifugation. Trizol reagent was used to extract total RNA, and RNA quality was then checked on an Agilent 2100 Bioanalyzer.

Sample: blood. The V gene is TRBV7-8 and the J gene is TRBJ2-3; TRBD1 agrees with 7 junctional bases. The clonotype was recovered from a man aged 50 or older with Graves' hyperthyroidism. Read as DNA, the sequence is TGTGCCAGCAGCTCGACAGGGACCACAGATACGCAGTATTTT. It encodes CASSSTGTTDTQYF.